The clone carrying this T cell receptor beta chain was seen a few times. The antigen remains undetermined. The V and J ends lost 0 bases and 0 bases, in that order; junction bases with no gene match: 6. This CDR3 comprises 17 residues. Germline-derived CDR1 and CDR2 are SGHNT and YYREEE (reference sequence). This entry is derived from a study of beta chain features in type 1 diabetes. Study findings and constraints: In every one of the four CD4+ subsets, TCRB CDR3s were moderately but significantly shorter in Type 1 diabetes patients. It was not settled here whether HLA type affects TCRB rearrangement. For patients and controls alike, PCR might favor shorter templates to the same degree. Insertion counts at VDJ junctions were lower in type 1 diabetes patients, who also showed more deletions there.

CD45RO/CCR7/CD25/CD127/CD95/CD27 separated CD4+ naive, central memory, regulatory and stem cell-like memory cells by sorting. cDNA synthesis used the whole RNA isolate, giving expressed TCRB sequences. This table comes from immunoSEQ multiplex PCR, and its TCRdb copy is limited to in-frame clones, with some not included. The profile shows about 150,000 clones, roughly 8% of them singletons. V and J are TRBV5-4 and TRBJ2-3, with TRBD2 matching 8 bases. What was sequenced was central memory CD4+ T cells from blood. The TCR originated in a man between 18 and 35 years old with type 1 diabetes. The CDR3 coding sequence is TGTGCCAGCAGCTTGGGGGCTAGCGGGCCTAGCACAGATACGCAGTATTTT. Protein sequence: CASSLGASGPSTDTQYF.